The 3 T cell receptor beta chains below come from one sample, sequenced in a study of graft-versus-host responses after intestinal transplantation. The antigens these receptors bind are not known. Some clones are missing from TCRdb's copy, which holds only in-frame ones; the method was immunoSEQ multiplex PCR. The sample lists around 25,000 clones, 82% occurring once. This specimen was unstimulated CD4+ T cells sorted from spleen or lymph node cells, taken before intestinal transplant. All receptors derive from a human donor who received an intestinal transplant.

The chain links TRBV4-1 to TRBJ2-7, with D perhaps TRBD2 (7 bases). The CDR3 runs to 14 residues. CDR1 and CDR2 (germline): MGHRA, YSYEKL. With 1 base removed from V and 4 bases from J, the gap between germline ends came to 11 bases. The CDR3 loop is CASSQAGGGYEQYF. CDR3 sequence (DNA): TGCGCCAGCAGCCAAGCGGGGGGCGGGTACGAGCAGTACTTC.

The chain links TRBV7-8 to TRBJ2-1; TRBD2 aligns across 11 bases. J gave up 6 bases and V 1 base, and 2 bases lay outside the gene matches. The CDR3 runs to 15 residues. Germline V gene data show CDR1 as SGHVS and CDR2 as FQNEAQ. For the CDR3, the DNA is TGTGCCAGCAGCTTAGTGCTAGCGGGAGGCAATGAGCAGTTCTTC. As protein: CASSLVLAGGNEQFF.

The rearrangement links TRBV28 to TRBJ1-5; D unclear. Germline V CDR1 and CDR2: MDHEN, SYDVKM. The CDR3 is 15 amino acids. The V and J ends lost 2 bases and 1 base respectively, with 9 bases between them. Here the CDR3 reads CASSLRGASNQPQHF. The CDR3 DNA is TGTGCCAGCAGTTTACGGGGAGCCAGCAATCAGCCCCAGCATTTT.